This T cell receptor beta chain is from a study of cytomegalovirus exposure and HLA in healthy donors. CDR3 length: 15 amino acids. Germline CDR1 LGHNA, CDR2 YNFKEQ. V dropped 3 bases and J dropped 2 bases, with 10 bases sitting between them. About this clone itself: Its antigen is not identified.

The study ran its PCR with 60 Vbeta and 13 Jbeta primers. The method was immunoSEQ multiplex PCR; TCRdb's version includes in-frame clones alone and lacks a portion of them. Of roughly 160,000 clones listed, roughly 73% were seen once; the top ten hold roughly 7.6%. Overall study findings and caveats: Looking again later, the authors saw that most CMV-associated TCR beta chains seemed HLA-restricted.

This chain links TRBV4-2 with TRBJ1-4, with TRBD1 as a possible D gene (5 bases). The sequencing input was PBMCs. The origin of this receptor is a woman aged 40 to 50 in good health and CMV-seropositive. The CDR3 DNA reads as TGTGCCAGCAGCCAGCAGGGTTATACTAATGAAAAACTGTTTTTT. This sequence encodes CASSQQGYTNEKLFF.